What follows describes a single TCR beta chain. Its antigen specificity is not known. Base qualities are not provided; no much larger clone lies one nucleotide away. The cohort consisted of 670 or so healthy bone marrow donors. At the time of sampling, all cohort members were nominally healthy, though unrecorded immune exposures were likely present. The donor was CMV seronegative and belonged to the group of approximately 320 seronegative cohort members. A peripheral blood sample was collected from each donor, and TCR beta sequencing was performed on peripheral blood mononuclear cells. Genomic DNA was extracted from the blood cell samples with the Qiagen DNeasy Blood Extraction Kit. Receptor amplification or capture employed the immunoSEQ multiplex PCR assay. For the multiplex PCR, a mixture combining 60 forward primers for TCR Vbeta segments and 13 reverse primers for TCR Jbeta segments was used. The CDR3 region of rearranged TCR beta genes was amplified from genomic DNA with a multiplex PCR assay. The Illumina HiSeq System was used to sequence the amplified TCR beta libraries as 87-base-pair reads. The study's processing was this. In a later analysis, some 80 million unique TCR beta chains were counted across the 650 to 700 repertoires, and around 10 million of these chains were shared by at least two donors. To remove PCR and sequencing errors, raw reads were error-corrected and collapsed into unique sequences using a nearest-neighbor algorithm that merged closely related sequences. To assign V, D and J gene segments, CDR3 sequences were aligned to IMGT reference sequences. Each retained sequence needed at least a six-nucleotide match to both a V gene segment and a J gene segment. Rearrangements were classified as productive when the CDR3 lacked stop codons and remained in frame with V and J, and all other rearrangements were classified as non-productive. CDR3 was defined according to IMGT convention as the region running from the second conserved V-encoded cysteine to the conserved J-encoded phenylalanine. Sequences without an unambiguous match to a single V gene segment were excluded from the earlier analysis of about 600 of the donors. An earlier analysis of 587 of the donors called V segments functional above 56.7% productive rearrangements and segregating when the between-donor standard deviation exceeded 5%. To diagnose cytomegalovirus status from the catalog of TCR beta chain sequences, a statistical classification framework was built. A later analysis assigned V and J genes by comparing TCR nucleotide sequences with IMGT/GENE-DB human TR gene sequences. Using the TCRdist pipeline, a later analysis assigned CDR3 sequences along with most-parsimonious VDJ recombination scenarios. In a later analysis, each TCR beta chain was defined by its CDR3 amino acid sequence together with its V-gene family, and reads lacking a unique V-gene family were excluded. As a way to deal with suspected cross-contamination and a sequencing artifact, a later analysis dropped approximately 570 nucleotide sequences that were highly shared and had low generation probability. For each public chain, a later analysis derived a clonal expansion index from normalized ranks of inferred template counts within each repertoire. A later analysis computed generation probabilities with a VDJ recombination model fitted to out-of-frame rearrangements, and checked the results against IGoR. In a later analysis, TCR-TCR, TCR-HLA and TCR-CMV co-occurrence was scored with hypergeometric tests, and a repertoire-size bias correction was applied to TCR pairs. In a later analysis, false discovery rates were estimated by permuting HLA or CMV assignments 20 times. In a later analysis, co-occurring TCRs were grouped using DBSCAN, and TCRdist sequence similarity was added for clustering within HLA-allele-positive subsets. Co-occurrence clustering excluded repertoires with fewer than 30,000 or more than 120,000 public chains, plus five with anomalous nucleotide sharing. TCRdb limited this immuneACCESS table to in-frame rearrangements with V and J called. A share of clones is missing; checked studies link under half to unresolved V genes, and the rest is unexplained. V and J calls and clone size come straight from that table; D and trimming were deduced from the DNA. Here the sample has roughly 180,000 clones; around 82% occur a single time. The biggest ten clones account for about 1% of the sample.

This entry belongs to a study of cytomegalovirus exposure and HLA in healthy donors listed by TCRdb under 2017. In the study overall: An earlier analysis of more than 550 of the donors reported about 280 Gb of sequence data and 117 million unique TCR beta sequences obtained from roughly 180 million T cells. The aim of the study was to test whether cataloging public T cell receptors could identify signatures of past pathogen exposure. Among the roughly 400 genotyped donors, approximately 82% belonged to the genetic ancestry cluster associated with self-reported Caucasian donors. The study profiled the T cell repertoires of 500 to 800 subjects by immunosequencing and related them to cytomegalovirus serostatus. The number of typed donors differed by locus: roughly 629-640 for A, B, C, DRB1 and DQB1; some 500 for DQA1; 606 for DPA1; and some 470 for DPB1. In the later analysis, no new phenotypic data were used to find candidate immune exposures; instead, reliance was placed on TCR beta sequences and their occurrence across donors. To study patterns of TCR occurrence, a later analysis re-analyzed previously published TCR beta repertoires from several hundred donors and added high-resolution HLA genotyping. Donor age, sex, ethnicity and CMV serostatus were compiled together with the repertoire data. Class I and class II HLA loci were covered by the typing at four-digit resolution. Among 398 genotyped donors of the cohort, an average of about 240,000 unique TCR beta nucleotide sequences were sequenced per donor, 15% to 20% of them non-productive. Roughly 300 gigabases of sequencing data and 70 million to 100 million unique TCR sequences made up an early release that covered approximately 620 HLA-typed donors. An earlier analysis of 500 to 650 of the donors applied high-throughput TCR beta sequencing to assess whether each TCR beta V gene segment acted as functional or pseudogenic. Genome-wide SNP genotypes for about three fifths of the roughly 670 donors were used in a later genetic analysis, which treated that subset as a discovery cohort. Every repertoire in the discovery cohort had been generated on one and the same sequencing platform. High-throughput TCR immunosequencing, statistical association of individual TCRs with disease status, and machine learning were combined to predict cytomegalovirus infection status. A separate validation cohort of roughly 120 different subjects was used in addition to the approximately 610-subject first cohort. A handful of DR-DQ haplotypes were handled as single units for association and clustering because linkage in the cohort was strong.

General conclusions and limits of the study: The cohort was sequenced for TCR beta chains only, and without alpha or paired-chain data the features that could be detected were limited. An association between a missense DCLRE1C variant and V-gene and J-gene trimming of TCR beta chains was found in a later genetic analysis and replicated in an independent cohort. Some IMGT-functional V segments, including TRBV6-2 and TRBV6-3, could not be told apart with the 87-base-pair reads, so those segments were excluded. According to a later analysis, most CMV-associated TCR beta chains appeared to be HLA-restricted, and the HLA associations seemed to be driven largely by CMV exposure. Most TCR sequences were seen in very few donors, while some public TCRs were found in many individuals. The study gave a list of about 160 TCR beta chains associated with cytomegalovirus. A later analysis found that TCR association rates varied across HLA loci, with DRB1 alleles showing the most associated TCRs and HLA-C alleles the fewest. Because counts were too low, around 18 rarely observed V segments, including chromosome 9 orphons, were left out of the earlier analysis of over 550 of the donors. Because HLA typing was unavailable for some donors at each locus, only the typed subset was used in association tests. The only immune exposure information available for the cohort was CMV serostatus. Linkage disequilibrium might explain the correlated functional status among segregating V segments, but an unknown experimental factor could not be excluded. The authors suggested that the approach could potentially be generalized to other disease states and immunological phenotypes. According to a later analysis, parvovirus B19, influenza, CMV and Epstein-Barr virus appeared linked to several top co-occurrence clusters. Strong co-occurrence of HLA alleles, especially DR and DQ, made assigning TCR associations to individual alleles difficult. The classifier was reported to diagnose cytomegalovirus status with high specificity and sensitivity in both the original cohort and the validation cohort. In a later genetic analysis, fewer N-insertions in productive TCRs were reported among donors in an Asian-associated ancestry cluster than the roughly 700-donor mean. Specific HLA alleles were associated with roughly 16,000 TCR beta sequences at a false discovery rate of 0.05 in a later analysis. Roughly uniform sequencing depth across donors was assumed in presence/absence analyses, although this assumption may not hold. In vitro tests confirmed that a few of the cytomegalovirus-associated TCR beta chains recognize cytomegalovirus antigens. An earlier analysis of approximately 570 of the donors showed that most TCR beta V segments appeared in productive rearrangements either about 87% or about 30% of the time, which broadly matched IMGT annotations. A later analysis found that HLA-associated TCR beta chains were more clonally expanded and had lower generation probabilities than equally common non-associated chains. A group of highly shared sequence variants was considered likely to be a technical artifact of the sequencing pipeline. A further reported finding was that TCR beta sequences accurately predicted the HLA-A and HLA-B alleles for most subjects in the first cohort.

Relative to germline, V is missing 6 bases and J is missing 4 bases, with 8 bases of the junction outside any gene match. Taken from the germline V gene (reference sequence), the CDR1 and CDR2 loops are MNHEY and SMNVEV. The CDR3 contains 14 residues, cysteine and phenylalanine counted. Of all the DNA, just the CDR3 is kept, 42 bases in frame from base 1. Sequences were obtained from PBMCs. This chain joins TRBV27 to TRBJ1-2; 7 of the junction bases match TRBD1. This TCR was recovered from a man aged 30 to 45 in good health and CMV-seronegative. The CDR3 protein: CASRKSRDSYGYTF. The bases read TGTGCCAGCAGGAAATCCCGGGACAGCTATGGCTACACCTTC.